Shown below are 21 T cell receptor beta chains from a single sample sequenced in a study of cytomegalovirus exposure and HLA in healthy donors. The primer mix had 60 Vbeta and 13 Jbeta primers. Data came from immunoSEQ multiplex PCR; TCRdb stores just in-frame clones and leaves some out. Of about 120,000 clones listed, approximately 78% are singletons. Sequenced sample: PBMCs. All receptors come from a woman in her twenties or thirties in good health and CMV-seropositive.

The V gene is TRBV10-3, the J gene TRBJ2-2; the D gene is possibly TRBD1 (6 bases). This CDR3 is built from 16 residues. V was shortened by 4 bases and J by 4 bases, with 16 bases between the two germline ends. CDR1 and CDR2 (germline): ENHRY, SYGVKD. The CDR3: CAISVVVQGTTGELFF. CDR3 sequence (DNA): TGTGCCATCAGTGTGGTTGTGCAGGGGACCACCGGGGAGCTGTTTTTT.

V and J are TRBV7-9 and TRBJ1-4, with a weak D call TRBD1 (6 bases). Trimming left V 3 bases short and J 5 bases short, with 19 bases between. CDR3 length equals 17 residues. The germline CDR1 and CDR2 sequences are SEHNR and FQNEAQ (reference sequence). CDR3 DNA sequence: TGTGCCAGCAGCTTGGGGACACAACGGGGCTGGAATGAAAAACTGTTTTTT. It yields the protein CASSLGTQRGWNEKLFF.

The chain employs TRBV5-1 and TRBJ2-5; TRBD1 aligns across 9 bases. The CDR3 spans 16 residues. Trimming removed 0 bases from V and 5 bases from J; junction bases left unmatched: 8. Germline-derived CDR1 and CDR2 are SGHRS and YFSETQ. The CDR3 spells CASSLVGTGRSETQYF. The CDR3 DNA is TGCGCCAGCAGCTTGGTCGGGACAGGGAGGTCGGAGACCCAGTACTTC. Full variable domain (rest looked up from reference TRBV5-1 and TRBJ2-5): KAGVTQTPRYLIKTRGQQVTLSCSPISGHRSVSWYQQTPGQGLQFLFEYFSETQRNKGNFPGRFSGRQFSNSRSEMNVSTLELGDSALYLCASSLVGTGRSETQYFGPGTRLLVL.

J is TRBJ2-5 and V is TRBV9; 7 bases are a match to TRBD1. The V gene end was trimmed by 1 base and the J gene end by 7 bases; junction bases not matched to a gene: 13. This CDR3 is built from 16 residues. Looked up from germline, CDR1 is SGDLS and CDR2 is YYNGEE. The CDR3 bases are TGTGCCAGCAGCGTAACTCAGGGGGTGACGTCAGGGACCCAGTACTTC. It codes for CASSVTQGVTSGTQYF.

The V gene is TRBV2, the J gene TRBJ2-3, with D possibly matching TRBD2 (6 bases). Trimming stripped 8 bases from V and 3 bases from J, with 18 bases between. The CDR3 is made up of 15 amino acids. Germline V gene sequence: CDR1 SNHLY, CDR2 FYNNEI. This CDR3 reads CASGAAGLGTDTQYF. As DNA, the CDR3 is TGTGCCAGCGGGGCTGCGGGGCTCGGGACAGATACGCAGTATTTT.

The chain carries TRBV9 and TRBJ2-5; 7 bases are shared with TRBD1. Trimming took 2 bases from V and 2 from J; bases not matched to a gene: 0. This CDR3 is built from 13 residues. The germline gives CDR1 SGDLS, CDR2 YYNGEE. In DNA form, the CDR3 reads TGTGCCAGCAGCGTGGGACAGCAAGAGACCCAGTACTTC. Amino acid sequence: CASSVGQQETQYF.

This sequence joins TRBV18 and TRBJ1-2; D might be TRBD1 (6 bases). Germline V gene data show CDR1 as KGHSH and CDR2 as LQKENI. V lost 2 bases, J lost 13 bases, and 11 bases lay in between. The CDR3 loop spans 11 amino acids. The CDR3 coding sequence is TGTGCCAGCTCACCAGGGGGCGCGAGCACCTTC. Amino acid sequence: CASSPGGASTF.

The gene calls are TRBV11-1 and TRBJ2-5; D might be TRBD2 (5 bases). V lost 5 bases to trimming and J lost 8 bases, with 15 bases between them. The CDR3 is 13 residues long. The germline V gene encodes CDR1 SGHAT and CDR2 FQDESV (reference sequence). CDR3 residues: CASSTPPGSTQYF. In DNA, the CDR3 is TGTGCCAGCAGCACACCCCCTGGGAGTACCCAGTACTTC.

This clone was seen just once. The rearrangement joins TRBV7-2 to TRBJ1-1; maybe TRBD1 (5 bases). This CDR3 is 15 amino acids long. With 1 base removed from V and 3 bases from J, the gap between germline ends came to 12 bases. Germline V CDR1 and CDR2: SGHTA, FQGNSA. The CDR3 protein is CASSLESRVDTEAFF. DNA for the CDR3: TGTGCCAGCAGCTTAGAAAGCAGGGTAGACACTGAAGCTTTCTTT.

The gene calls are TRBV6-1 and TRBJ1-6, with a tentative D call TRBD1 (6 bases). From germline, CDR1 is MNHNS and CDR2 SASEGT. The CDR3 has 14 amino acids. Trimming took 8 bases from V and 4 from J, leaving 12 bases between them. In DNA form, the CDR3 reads TGTGCCAGCCAAACAGGGTCGTATAATTCACCCCTCCACTTT. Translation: CASQTGSYNSPLHF.

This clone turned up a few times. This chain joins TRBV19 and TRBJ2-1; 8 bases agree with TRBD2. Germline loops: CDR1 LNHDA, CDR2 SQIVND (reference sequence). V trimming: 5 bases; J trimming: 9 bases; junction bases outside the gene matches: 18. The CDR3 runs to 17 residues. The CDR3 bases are TGTGCCAGTAGTCATAGATCCCTAGGCGGGGGGCAGGGTGAGCAGTTCTTC. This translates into CASSHRSLGGGQGEQFF.

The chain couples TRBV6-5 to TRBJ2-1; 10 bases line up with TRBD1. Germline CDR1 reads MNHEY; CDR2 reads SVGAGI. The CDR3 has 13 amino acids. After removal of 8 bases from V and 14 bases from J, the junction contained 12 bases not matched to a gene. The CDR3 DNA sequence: TGTGCCAGCGGATTGGTGACAGGGGGCCAGGAGTTCTTC. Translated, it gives CASGLVTGGQEFF.

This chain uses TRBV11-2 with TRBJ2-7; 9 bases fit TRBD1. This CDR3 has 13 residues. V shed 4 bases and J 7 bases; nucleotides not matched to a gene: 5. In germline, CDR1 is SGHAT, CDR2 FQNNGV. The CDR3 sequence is CASSSGTGWEQYF. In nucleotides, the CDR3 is TGTGCCAGCAGCTCGGGGACAGGGTGGGAGCAGTACTTC.

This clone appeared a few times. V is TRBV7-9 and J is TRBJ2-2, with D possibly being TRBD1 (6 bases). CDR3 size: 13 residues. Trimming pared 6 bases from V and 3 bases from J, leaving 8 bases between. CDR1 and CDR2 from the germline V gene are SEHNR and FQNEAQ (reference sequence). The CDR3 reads CASRQGYTGELFF. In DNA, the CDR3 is TGTGCCAGCAGACAGGGTTACACCGGGGAGCTGTTTTTT.

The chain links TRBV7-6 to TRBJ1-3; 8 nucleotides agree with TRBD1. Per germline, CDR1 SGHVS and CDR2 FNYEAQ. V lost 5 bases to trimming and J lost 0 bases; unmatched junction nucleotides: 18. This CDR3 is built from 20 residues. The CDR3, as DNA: TGTGCCAGCAGCCCTCTTCCCCGGACAGGGCTAAAGAGCTCTGGAAACACCATATATTTT. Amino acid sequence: CASSPLPRTGLKSSGNTIYF. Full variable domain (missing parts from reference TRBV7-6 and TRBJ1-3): GAGVSQSPRYKVTKRGQDVALRCDPISGHVSLYWYRQALGQGPEFLTYFNYEAQQDKSGLPNDRFSAERPEGSISTLTIQRTEQRDSAMYRCASSPLPRTGLKSSGNTIYFGEGSWLTVV.

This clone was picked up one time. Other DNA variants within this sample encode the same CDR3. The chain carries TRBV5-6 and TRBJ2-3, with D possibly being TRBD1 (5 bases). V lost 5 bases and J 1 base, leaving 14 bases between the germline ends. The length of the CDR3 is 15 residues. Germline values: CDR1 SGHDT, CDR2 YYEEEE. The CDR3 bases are TGTGCCAGCAGTTTTAAGGGGCTTGGCACAGATACGCAGTATTTT. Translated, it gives CASSFKGLGTDTQYF. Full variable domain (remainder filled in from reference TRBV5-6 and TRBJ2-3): DAGVTQSPTHLIKTRGQQVTLRCSPKSGHDTVSWYQQALGQGPQFIFQYYEEEERQRGNFPDRFSGHQFPNYSSELNVNALLLGDSALYLCASSFKGLGTDTQYFGPGTRLTVL.

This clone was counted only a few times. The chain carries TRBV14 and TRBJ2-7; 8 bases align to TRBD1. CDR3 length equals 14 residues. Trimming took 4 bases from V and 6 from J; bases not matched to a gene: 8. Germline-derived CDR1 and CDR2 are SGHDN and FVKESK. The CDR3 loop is CASSPGTGEGEQYF. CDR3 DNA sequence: TGTGCCAGCAGCCCCGGGACAGGTGAGGGCGAGCAGTACTTC.

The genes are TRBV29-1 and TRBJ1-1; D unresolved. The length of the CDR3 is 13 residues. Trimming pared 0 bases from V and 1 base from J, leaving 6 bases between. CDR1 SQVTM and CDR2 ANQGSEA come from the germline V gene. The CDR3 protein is CSVEEGTNTEAFF. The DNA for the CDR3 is TGCAGCGTTGAAGAGGGCACGAACACTGAAGCTTTCTTT.

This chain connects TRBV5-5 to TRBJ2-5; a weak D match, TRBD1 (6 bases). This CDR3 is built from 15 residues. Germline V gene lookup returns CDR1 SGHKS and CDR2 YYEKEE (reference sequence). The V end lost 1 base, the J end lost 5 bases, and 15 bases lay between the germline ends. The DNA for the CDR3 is TGTGCCAGCAGCTTGTCAGGGGTGAGCGTGGAGACCCAGTACTTC. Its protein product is CASSLSGVSVETQYF. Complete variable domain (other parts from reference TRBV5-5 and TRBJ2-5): DAGVTQSPTHLIKTRGQQVTLRCSPISGHKSVSWYQQVLGQGPQFIFQYYEKEERGRGNFPDRFSARQFPNYSSELNVNALLLGDSALYLCASSLSGVSVETQYFGPGTRLLVL.

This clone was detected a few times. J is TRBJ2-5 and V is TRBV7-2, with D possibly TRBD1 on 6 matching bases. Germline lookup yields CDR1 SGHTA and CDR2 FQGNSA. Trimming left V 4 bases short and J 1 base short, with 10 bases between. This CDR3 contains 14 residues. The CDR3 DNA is TGTGCCAGCAGCTGGACAGCTCTCCAAGAGACCCAGTACTTC. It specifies CASSWTALQETQYF.

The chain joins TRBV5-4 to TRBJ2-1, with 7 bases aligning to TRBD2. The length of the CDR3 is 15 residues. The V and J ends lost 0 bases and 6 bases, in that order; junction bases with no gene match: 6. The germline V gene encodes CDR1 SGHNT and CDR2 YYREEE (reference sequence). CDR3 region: CASSLGLAAPNEQFF. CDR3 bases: TGTGCCAGCAGCTTGGGACTAGCCGCGCCCAATGAGCAGTTCTTC.